The text below deals with one T cell receptor (beta chain). Its antigen is currently unknown. A read error is possible here, since a much larger clone lies one base away. TCR beta CDR3 sequences were amplified from RNA transcripts. Carried out on the TCR CDR3, a first-round RT-PCR used the HTBI primer set. In TCRdb, the multiplex PCR reads were re-called with MiXCR into one record per CDR3 protein. Of a few hundred thousand distinct CDR3 sequences in the sample, roughly 13% were seen once. The sample comes from a study of T cells in Graves' hyperthyroidism and ophthalmopathy. Study-wide findings and caveats: Blood held most thyroid clonotypes expanded above 0.001 frequency. Progression to ophthalmopathy was predicted a median of 6.5 months early.

The CDR3 covers 16 residues. CDR1 LGHNT and CDR2 FRNRAP come from the germline V gene. The V and J genes are TRBV12-5 and TRBJ2-1, with TRBD1 matching 10 bases. The sequenced sample was blood. The source is a woman in her thirties or forties with Graves' ophthalmopathy. The CDR3 DNA is TGTGCTAGTGGTGCGGGAAGACAGGGGGCCTACAATGAGCAGTCCTTC. This translates into CASGAGRQGAYNEQSF.